This TCR beta chain originates from a study of blood T cell repertoires in COVID-19. Original data processing: Estimation of nucleated cell counts relied on the amplification of reference gene primers. The method was immunoSEQ multiplex PCR; TCRdb's version includes in-frame clones alone and lacks a portion of them. V and J calls and clone size follow that table, whereas D and trimming were derived from the DNA. This table holds some 73,000 clones, 80% to 85% found once. Sequenced input: peripheral blood. The sequence came from a human donor in a cohort sampled during active COVID-19.

The CDR3 DNA reads TGTGCCAGCAGCTCAGGACTAGCGGGGGGCCGAAATGAGCAGTTCTTC. Its translation is CASSSGLAGGRNEQFF. The chain uses TRBV5-4 and TRBJ2-1; 14 bases map to TRBD2. Trimming cost V 3 bases and J 7 bases; bases outside gene matches: 6. The CDR3 has 16 residues. CDR1 is SGHNT, CDR2 YYREEE, per germline (reference sequence).